Shown below are 19 T cell receptor beta chains from a single sample sequenced in a study of blood T cell dynamics during melanoma immunotherapy. Noted time point: pre-treatment baseline. Sequenced by immunoSEQ multiplex PCR; TCRdb stores in-frame clones only, minus some. The sample holds several thousand clones, around three quarters seen once. The sample was blood, taken from a patient treated with checkpoint blockade. Receptors originate from a human donor with melanoma.

The V call is TRBV5-5, the J call TRBJ1-5, with TRBD1 matching 7 bases. CDR1 is SGHKS, CDR2 YYEKEE, per germline (reference sequence). V lost 2 bases, J lost 3 bases, and 5 bases stayed unmatched. CDR3 length: 15 residues. As DNA, the CDR3 is TGTGCCAGCAGCTTTGACAGGGTCGCCAATCAGCCCCAGCATTTT. It translates to CASSFDRVANQPQHF. The full variable domain, in which reference TRBV5-5 and TRBJ1-5 provide the parts outside the CDR3, is DAGVTQSPTHLIKTRGQQVTLRCSPISGHKSVSWYQQVLGQGPQFIFQYYEKEERGRGNFPDRFSARQFPNYSSELNVNALLLGDSALYLCASSFDRVANQPQHFGDGTRLSIL.

V usage is TRBV13 and J usage is TRBJ2-1, with 13 bases identical to TRBD2. With V trimmed by 5 bases and J by 6 bases, 7 bases remained unmatched. This CDR3 is built from 16 residues. Germline V gene sequence: CDR1 PRHDT, CDR2 FYEKMQ (reference sequence). CDR3 protein: CASSLSTSGGSNEQFF. For the CDR3, the DNA is TGTGCCAGCAGCCTCTCGACTAGCGGGGGGAGCAATGAGCAGTTCTTC.

This chain links TRBV7-9 with TRBJ2-7; 7 positions agree with TRBD2. The V gene end was trimmed by 4 bases and the J gene end by 5 bases; junction bases not matched to a gene: 5. CDR1 SEHNR and CDR2 FQNEAQ come from the germline V gene (reference sequence). The CDR3 runs 13 residues. The CDR3 loop is CASSYSGSHEQYF. The CDR3 coding sequence is TGTGCCAGCAGCTATAGCGGGTCCCACGAGCAGTACTTC.

The rearrangement links TRBV2 to TRBJ1-3; D not certain. V was trimmed by 7 bases and J by 2 bases, leaving 18 bases between them. The germline V gene encodes CDR1 SNHLY and CDR2 FYNNEI. The CDR3 is 16 amino acids. The CDR3: CASIREVTGAGNTIYF. CDR3 sequence (DNA): TGTGCCAGCATTAGGGAAGTGACGGGAGCTGGAAACACCATATATTTT.

Only one count was recorded for this clone. This sequence joins TRBV5-6 and TRBJ2-5; the match to TRBD2 covers 12 bases. CDR1 and CDR2 from the germline V gene are SGHDT and YYEEEE. The junction had 1 base not matched to a gene; V was cut back by 3 bases and J by 1 base. The CDR3 runs to 15 residues. This CDR3 is CASSSSGGAQETQYF. The CDR3, as DNA: TGTGCCAGCAGCTCTAGCGGGGGGGCCCAAGAGACCCAGTACTTC.

The chain joins TRBV10-1 to TRBJ2-6, with a tentative D call TRBD1 (6 bases). CDR3 length equals 15 residues. Germline V gene lookup returns CDR1 WNHNN and CDR2 SYGVQD (reference sequence). V lost 4 bases and J lost 0, with 7 bases in between. CDR3 nucleotides: TGCGCCAGCAGTGCGGACAGCTCTGGGGCCAACGTCCTGACTTTC. As protein: CASSADSSGANVLTF.

The V and J genes are TRBV4-2 and TRBJ2-1, with 13 bases lining up with TRBD2. Germline CDR1 reads LGHNA; CDR2 reads YNFKEQ. V gave up 4 bases and J gave up 1 base; unmatched junction bases: 10. The CDR3 length is 19 residues. Written as DNA, the CDR3 is TGTGCCAGCAGCCCAGCCGGGACTAGCGGGATCGGGTCCTACAATGAGCAGTTCTTC. Its protein is CASSPAGTSGIGSYNEQFF.

This chain connects TRBV9 to TRBJ2-3; possibly TRBD1 for D (5 bases). The CDR3 is 15 amino acids. V was trimmed by 0 bases and J by 5 bases, leaving 13 bases between them. Per the germline V gene, CDR1 is SGDLS and CDR2 is YYNGEE. The CDR3 protein is CASSVEGNEVDTQYF. The CDR3 nucleotides read TGTGCCAGCAGCGTAGAGGGGAACGAGGTAGATACGCAGTATTTT. Supplemented by reference TRBV9 and TRBJ2-3, the full variable domain reads DSGVTQTPKHLITATGQRVTLRCSPRSGDLSVYWYQQSLDQGLQFLIQYYNGEERAKGNILERFSAQQFPDLHSELNLSSLELGDSALYFCASSVEGNEVDTQYFGPGTRLTVL.

The J gene is TRBJ1-1, the V gene TRBV11-2; D uncertain. CDR1 is SGHAT, CDR2 FQNNGV, per germline. This CDR3 comprises 15 residues. V dropped 3 bases and J dropped 1 base, with 12 bases sitting between them. The CDR3 DNA sequence: TGTGCCAGCAGCTTCCCATCGGGAAGGAACACTGAAGCTTTCTTT. Residues: CASSFPSGRNTEAFF.

The chain is built from TRBV10-1 and TRBJ1-1, with 10 bases fitting TRBD1. The CDR3 contains 15 residues. Germline loops: CDR1 WNHNN, CDR2 SYGVQD (reference sequence). With 5 bases clipped from V and 6 bases from J, the junction kept 9 bases outside the gene matches. The chain's CDR3 is CASSNPGQGIAEAFF. The CDR3, as DNA: TGCGCCAGCAGTAATCCGGGACAGGGGATCGCTGAAGCTTTCTTT.

The chain uses TRBV6-6 and TRBJ1-5; possibly TRBD1 for D (6 bases). From germline, CDR1 is MNHNY and CDR2 SVGAGI (reference sequence). This CDR3 contains 14 residues. V lost 5 bases to trimming and J lost 7 bases, with 15 bases between them. CDR3 bases: TGTGCCAGCAGTCCGGGGGGGGCAAGGCAGCCCCAGCATTTT. Protein: CASSPGGARQPQHF.

Only a few counts were recorded for this clone. This rearrangement joins TRBV19 to TRBJ1-2; the D is unclear. Germline V CDR1 and CDR2: LNHDA, SQIVND (reference sequence). With 4 bases removed from V and 4 bases from J, the gap between germline ends came to 16 bases. The CDR3 loop spans 15 amino acids. The CDR3 DNA is TGTGCCAGTAGTAGTCGCAATCGAAAGACCTATGGCTACACCTTC. It encodes CASSSRNRKTYGYTF.

The V and J genes are TRBV6-5 and TRBJ1-3, with TRBD1 as a possible D gene (6 bases). The germline V gene has CDR1 MNHEY and CDR2 SVGAGI. The V gene lost 7 bases and the J gene lost 3 bases, with 10 bases spanning the gap. CDR3 length equals 13 residues. The CDR3 spells CASIEGGGNTIYF. CDR3 nucleotide sequence: TGTGCCAGCATCGAAGGGGGTGGAAACACCATATATTTT.

In its sample, this clone was seen once. This chain connects TRBV10-3 to TRBJ2-1, with TRBD2 as a possible D gene (6 bases). CDR1 and CDR2 from the germline V gene are ENHRY and SYGVKD. The V gene lost 6 bases and the J gene lost 6 bases, with 15 bases spanning the gap. This CDR3 is built from 14 residues. In DNA form, the CDR3 reads TGTGCCATCAGCCGGGACGTGCGGGGCAATGAGCAGTTCTTC. It specifies CAISRDVRGNEQFF.

The sample holds a few counts of this clone. CDR3 DNA: TGTGCCAGCAGCCCTCTCGGGAGGAACACCGGGGAGCTGTTTTTT. This encodes CASSPLGRNTGELFF. The chain employs TRBV7-6 and TRBJ2-2, with D tentatively TRBD2 (6 bases). Germline V CDR1 and CDR2: SGHVS, FNYEAQ. The V gene lost 5 bases and the J gene lost 1 base, with 11 bases spanning the gap. The length of the CDR3 is 15 residues.

The chain's CDR3 is CASSLTGTNEKLFF. CDR3 sequence (DNA): TGTGCCAGCAGCCTCACAGGGACTAATGAAAAACTGTTTTTT. This rearrangement joins TRBV11-2 to TRBJ1-4; TRBD1 might be the D (6 bases). CDR3 length: 14 residues. Germline CDR1 reads SGHAT; CDR2 reads FQNNGV. Trimming took off 5 bases at V and 2 bases at J, with 9 bases between the two ends.

J is TRBJ2-1 and V is TRBV15, with 7 nucleotides matching TRBD2. CDR1 LNHNV and CDR2 YYDKDF come from the germline V gene (reference sequence). Trimming at V came to 2 bases and at J to 3 bases, leaving 7 bases not matched to a gene. The CDR3 extends over 16 amino acids. The CDR3 here is CATSRSGEGNYNEQFF. The CDR3 DNA follows: TGTGCCACCAGCAGATCCGGGGAGGGGAACTACAATGAGCAGTTCTTC. Supplemented by reference TRBV15 and TRBJ2-1, the full variable domain reads DAMVIQNPRYQVTQFGKPVTLSCSQTLNHNVMYWYQQKSSQAPKLLFHYYDKDFNNEADTPDNFQSRRPNTSFCFLDIRSPGLGDTAMYLCATSRSGEGNYNEQFFGPGTRLTVL.

The chain joins TRBV5-1 to TRBJ1-1; no clear D gene. V was pared by 3 bases and J by 3 bases, with 15 bases between. Germline CDR1 reads SGHRS; CDR2 reads YFSETQ. The length of the CDR3 is 15 residues. The DNA for the CDR3 is TGCGCCAGCAGCTCAACGTCCCAGAGGGACACTGAAGCTTTCTTT. Amino acids: CASSSTSQRDTEAFF.

The rearrangement uses TRBV19 and TRBJ1-1; D gene uncertain. CDR1 is LNHDA, CDR2 SQIVND, per germline (reference sequence). V was clipped by 7 bases and J by 4 bases, with 7 bases between them. The CDR3 loop spans 11 amino acids. The CDR3 sequence is CASIGSTEAFF. The CDR3 DNA is TGTGCCAGTATAGGTAGCACTGAAGCTTTCTTT. The complete variable domain, with remaining parts taken from reference TRBV19 and TRBJ1-1, reads DGGITQSPKYLFRKEGQNVTLSCEQNLNHDAMYWYRQDPGQGLRLIYYSQIVNDFQKGDIAEGYSVSREKKESFPLTVTSAQKNPTAFYLCASIGSTEAFFGQGTRLTVV.